The rows below give T cell receptor beta chains drawn from one sample of a study of HIV-infected children after antiretroviral therapy interruption. TCRdb re-analysed the 3' RACE reads in MiXCR, keeping a single row per CDR3 protein. The data hold some 40,000 distinct CDR3 sequences, with about 6% observed a single time. The sequences come from CD45RA+ CD4+ T cells from PBMCs, pooled from several time points, collected from a donor given antiretroviral therapy, either interrupted or continuous. The receptors shown here come from a pool of human donors with HIV. CDR3s include the opening cysteine and the closing phenylalanine or tryptophan. Fields, in order: J gene, V gene, D gene, clone size, CDR3 protein, CDR3 DNA. The D gene is left open where the match is weak. Not all rows give a size; the values are once, few, many and, for expanded clones, a class.

TRBJ1-1,TRBV7-9,.,.,CASSFRTGNTEAFF,TGTGCCAGCAGCTTCAGGACGGGGAACACTGAAGCTTTCTTT
TRBJ1-2,TRBV15,.,.,CATSRSAGDYGYTF,TGTGCCACCAGCCGGTCGGCAGGGGACTATGGCTACACCTTC
TRBJ2-3,TRBV12-3/TRBV12-4,TRBD2,many,CASSPHGLAGGYTDTQYF,TGTGCCAGCAGTCCTCACGGACTAGCGGGGGGGTACACAGATACGCAGTATTTT
TRBJ1-2,TRBV7-8,.,many,CASSYRTALGYGYTF,TGTGCCAGCAGTTACAGGACAGCCCTAGGGTATGGCTACACCTTC
TRBJ1-2,TRBV28,TRBD1,.,CASSRTGGFGYTF,TGTGCCAGCAGCCGAACAGGGGGGTTTGGCTACACCTTC
TRBJ2-3,TRBV12-3/TRBV12-4,.,many,CASSLGEGTSVADTQYF,TGTGCCAGCAGTTTGGGTGAGGGTACTTCGGTGGCAGATACGCAGTATTTT
TRBJ2-1,TRBV20-1,.,many,CSALDGGPNEQFF,TGCAGTGCCCTCGACGGGGGCCCGAATGAGCAGTTCTTC
TRBJ2-1,TRBV5-5,.,many,CASKAAATYNEQFF,TGTGCCAGCAAGGCGGCCGCTACCTACAATGAGCAGTTCTTC
TRBJ1-1,TRBV5-1,.,many,CASSVGGNQGTRNTEAFF,TGCGCCAGCAGCGTGGGAGGGAACCAGGGGACCCGAAACACTGAAGCTTTCTTT
TRBJ2-4,TRBV30,.,medium-sized,CAWSPLGGQNTLYF,TGTGCCTGGAGTCCCCTGGGGGGCCAAAACACCTTGTACTTT
TRBJ1-2,TRBV29-1,TRBD1,few,CSVAPRQGNYGYTF,TGCAGCGTTGCACCGAGACAGGGGAACTATGGCTACACCTTC
TRBJ2-4,TRBV6-1,.,many,CASTGRAGTKNIQYF,TGTGCCAGCACGGGCAGGGCTGGGACCAAAAACATTCAGTACTTC
TRBJ2-3,TRBV6-6,.,.,CASSYHYHLSTDTQYF,TGTGCCAGCAGTTACCACTACCACCTAAGCACAGATACGCAGTATTTT
TRBJ1-2,TRBV21-1,.,many,CASSKGKGADYGYTF,TGTGCCAGCAGCAAAGGGAAGGGGGCGGACTATGGCTACACCTTC
TRBJ1-5,TRBV19,.,many,CASSMISRNQPQHF,TGTGCCAGTAGTATGATAAGTCGGAATCAGCCCCAGCATTTT
TRBJ2-7,TRBV28,.,many,CASSFNLQNYEQYF,TGTGCCAGCAGTTTCAACCTCCAAAACTACGAGCAGTACTTC
TRBJ2-7,TRBV2,TRBD2,.,CANSPPAGAYEQYF,TGTGCCAACAGTCCACCAGCGGGAGCCTACGAGCAGTACTTC
TRBJ2-1,TRBV6-1,TRBD2,many,CASHPGLAGNNEQFF,TGTGCCAGCCACCCAGGGCTAGCGGGAAACAATGAGCAGTTCTTC
TRBJ1-2,TRBV10-3,TRBD1,few,CAISGSGQGAVYYGYTF,TGTGCCATCAGTGGCTCGGGACAGGGGGCAGTTTACTATGGCTACACCTTC
TRBJ1-4,TRBV23-1,.,many,CALTGEKLFF,TGCGCCCTGACGGGTGAAAAACTGTTTTTT
TRBJ1-4,TRBV13,.,many,CASSPGPFSNERLFF,TGTGCCAGCTCTCCCGGGCCTTTTTCCAACGAAAGATTATTTTTC
TRBJ2-1,TRBV7-9,TRBD2,.,CASSPKPGLEGNEQFF,TGTGCCAGCAGTCCTAAACCGGGACTAGAAGGAAATGAGCAGTTCTTC
TRBJ2-1,TRBV2,.,many,CASSLRGGYAEQFF,TGTGCCAGCAGCTTAAGGGGGGGCTATGCTGAGCAGTTCTTC
TRBJ2-7,TRBV12-3/TRBV12-4,.,many,CASQVGREQYF,TGTGCCAGCCAGGTCGGTCGCGAGCAGTACTTC
TRBJ2-4,TRBV4-1,.,medium-sized,CASSQEGGVSQNTLYF,TGTGCCAGCAGCCAAGAAGGGGGGGTTAGTCAAAACACCTTGTACTTT
TRBJ2-7,TRBV20-1,TRBD2,many,CSALLAGLSYEQYF,TGCAGTGCTCTACTAGCGGGGTTGTCCTACGAGCAGTACTTC
TRBJ2-1,TRBV4-3,.,many,CASSQGLYNEQFF,TGCGCCAGCAGCCAAGGACTATACAATGAGCAGTTCTTC
TRBJ2-1,TRBV7-3,TRBD2,many,CASSLIAGEGEQFF,TGTGCCAGCAGCTTAATAGCGGGAGAAGGCGAGCAGTTCTTC
TRBJ2-3,TRBV7-2,TRBD1,many,CASSLDGQGAGDTQYF,TGTGCCAGCAGCTTAGACGGACAGGGGGCGGGAGATACGCAGTATTTT
TRBJ1-1,TRBV9,.,many,CASSVDRDTEAFF,TGTGCCAGCAGCGTAGACCGGGACACTGAAGCTTTCTTT
TRBJ2-7,TRBV20-1,.,.,CSAVDRYEQYF,TGCAGTGCTGTTGACCGTTACGAGCAGTACTTC
TRBJ1-5,TRBV28,.,medium-sized,CASSAGTYNNQAPLF,TGTGCTAGCAGCGCCGGGACCTATAACAACCAGGCTCCGCTTTTT
TRBJ1-6,TRBV12-3/TRBV12-4,.,.,CASSFYGDSPLHF,TGTGCCAGCAGTTTTTACGGGGATTCACCCCTCCACTTT
TRBJ2-7,TRBV5-1,.,.,CASSLARSYEQYF,TGCGCCAGCAGCTTGGCCAGGTCCTACGAGCAGTACTTC
TRBJ2-2,TRBV28,.,many,CASSFAQGHTGELFF,TGTGCCAGCAGTTTCGCCCAGGGACACACCGGGGAGCTGTTTTTT
TRBJ2-7,TRBV28,TRBD1,.,CASSFLGQGAYEQYF,TGTGCCAGCAGTTTTCTCGGACAGGGAGCTTACGAGCAGTACTTC
TRBJ2-7,TRBV30,.,many,CAWGPVGGRSYEQYF,TGTGCCTGGGGCCCCGTGGGGGGGCGCTCCTATGAACAGTACTTC
TRBJ2-7,TRBV10-3,.,many,CAISEKGDEQYF,TGTGCCATCAGTGAAAAGGGAGACGAGCAGTACTTC
TRBJ1-1,TRBV12-5,.,medium-sized,CASGLVIGTEAFF,TGTGCTAGTGGTTTGGTAATAGGAACTGAAGCTTTCTTT
TRBJ1-5,TRBV19,TRBD1,many,CASSATGVSNQPQHF,TGTGCCAGTAGTGCGACAGGGGTCAGCAATCAGCCCCAGCATTTT
TRBJ2-1,TRBV24-1,.,many,CATSDYGIQPNEQFF,TGTGCCACCAGTGATTATGGGATTCAACCAAATGAGCAGTTCTTC
TRBJ2-7,TRBV28,TRBD1,.,CASRDWGQNEQYF,TGTGCCAGCCGGGATTGGGGACAGAACGAGCAGTACTTC
TRBJ1-2,TRBV29-1,.,many,CSVVGGYGYTF,TGCAGCGTTGTAGGGGGCTATGGCTACACCTTC
TRBJ2-4,TRBV23-1,TRBD1,many,CASSHHLRDRGPKNIQYF,TGCGCCAGCAGTCACCACCTCAGGGACAGGGGGCCCAAAAACATTCAGTACTTC
TRBJ1-4,TRBV25-1,.,many,CASSDPGVNEKLFF,TGTGCCAGCAGTGACCCTGGGGTAAATGAAAAACTGTTTTTT
TRBJ1-1,TRBV28,.,many,CASLGTGPTEAFF,TGTGCCAGCTTAGGCACAGGGCCCACTGAAGCTTTCTTT
TRBJ2-5,TRBV27,.,many,CASSLNFLETQYF,TGTGCCAGCAGTTTAAACTTCTTGGAGACCCAGTACTTC
TRBJ1-1,TRBV11-2,TRBD1,.,CASSPGQAYMNTEAFF,TGTGCCAGCAGCCCAGGACAGGCCTATATGAACACTGAAGCTTTCTTT
TRBJ1-2,TRBV20-1,TRBD1,.,CSAPTGLYGYTF,TGCAGTGCCCCGACAGGGCTGTATGGCTACACCTTC
TRBJ1-2,TRBV7-4,.,many,CASSLVVGANYSDYTF,TGTGCAAGCAGCTTAGTAGTGGGGGCAAATTACTCCGACTACACCTTC
TRBJ2-1,TRBV6-1,TRBD2,few,CALADSYNEQFF,TGTGCGCTAGCGGATTCCTACAATGAGCAGTTCTTC
TRBJ2-1,TRBV14,TRBD2,.,CASSLRLALYNEQFF,TGTGCCAGCAGCCTGCGACTAGCGTTATACAATGAGCAGTTCTTC
TRBJ2-3,TRBV29-1,.,.,CSVEGQLTDTQYF,TGCAGCGTTGAAGGGCAACTCACAGATACGCAGTATTTT
TRBJ2-7,TRBV12-3/TRBV12-4,.,few,CASSLVHYEQYF,TGTGCCAGCAGTTTAGTCCACTACGAGCAGTACTTC
TRBJ1-4,TRBV6-6,TRBD1,many,CASSGTGSNERLFF,TGTGCCAGCAGTGGGACAGGGTCCAACGAAAGATTATTTTTC
TRBJ1-6,TRBV28,.,few,CASSSRTGRPPLHF,TGTGCCAGCAGTTCACGTACCGGGAGGCCACCCCTCCACTTT
TRBJ2-4,TRBV11-2,.,few,CASSPPGPAWGGIKNIQYF,TGTGCCAGCAGCCCCCCCGGCCCAGCATGGGGGGGCATAAAAAACATTCAGTACTTC